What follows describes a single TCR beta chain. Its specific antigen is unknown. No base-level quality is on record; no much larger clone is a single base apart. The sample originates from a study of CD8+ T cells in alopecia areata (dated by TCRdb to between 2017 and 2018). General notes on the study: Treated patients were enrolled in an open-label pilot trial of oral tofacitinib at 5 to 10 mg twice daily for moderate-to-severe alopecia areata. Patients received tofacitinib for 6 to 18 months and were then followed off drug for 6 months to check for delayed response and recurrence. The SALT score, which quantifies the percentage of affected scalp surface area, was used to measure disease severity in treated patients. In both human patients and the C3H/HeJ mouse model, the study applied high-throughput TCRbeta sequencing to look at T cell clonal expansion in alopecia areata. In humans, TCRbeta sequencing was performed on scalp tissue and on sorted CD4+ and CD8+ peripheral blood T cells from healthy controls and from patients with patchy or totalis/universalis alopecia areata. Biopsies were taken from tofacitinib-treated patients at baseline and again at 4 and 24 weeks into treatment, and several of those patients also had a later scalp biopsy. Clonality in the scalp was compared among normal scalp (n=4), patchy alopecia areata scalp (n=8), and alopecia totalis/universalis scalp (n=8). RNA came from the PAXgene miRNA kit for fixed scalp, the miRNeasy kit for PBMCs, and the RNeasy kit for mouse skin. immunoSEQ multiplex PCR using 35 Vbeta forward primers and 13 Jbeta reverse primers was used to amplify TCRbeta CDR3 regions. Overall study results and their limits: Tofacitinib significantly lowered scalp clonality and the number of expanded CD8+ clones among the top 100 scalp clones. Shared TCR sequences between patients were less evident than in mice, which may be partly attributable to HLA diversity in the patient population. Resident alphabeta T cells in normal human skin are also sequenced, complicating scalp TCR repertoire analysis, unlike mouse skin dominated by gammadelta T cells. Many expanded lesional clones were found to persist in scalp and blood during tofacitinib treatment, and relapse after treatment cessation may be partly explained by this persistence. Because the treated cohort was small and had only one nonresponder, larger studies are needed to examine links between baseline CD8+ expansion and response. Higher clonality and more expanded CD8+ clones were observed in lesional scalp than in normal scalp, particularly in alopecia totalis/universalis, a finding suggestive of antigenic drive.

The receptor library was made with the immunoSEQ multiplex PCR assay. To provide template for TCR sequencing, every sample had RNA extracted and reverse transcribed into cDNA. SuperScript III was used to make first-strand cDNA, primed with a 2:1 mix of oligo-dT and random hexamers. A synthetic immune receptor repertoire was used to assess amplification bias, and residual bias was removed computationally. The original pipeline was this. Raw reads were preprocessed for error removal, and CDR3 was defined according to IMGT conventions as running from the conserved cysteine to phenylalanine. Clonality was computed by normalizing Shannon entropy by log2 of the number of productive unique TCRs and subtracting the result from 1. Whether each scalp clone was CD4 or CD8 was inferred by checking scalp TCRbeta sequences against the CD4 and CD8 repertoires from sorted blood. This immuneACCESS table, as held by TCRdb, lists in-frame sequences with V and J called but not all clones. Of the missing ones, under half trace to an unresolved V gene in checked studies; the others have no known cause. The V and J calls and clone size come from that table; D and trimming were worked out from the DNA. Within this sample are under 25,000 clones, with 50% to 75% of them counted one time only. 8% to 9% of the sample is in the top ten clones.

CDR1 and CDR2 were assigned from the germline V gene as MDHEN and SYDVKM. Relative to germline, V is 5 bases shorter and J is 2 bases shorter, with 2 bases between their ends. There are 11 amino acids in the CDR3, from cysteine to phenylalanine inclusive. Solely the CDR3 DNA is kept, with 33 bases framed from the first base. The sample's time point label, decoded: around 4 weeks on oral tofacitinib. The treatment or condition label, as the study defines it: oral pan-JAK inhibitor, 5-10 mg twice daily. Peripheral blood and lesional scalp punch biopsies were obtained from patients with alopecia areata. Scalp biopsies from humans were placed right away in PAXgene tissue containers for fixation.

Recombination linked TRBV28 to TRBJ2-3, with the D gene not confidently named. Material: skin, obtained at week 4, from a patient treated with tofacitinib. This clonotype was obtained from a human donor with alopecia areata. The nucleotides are TGTGCCAGCAGTCTCACAGATACGCAGTATTTT. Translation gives CASSLTDTQYF.